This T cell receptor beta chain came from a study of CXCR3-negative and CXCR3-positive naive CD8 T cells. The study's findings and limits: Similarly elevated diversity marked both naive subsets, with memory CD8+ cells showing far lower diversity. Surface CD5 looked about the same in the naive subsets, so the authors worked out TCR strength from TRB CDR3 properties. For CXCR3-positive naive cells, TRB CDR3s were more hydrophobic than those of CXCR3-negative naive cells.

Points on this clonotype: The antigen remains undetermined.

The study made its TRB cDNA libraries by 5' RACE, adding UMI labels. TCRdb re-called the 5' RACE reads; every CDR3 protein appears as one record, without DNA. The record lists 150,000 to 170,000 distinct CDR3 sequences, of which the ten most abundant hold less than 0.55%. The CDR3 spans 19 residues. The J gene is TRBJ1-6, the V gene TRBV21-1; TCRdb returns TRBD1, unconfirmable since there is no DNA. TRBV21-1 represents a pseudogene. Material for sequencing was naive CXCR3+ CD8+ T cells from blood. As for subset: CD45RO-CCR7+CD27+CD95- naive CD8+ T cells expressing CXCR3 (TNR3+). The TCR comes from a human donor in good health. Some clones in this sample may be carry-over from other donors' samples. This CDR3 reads CASTETGRNLSSYNSPLHF.